Presented here are 29 T cell receptor beta chains from one specimen sequenced in a study of T cells in Graves' hyperthyroidism and ophthalmopathy. Regions amplified from RNA transcripts were the TCR beta CDR3 regions. The HTBI set primed first-round TCR CDR3 RT-PCR. TCRdb reanalysed the multiplex PCR reads using MiXCR and keeps one entry per CDR3 protein. Counted here are roughly 700,000 distinct CDR3 sequences, around 40% occurring once; the ten biggest clones make up 30% to 40%. Sample: blood. The receptors stem from a woman in her forties with Graves' hyperthyroidism.

About this clonotype: This sequence may be a read error, since a much larger clone differs from it by one base. V and J are TRBV10-3 and TRBJ2-5; possibly TRBD1 or TRBD2 for D (5 bases each). Per the germline V gene, CDR1 is ENHRY and CDR2 is SYGVKD. The CDR3 totals 14 residues. Here the CDR3 DNA reads TGTGTCATCAGGGCCGGGGCCTGGGGGGAGACCCAGTACTTC. It codes for CVIRAGAWGETQYF.

V gene TRBV7-2 combines with J gene TRBJ2-7, with D possibly called TRBD1 or TRBD2 (6 bases each). The J call is doubtful: the DNA matches TRBJ2-1 better. The germline V gene encodes CDR1 SGHTA and CDR2 FQGNSA. This CDR3 is 13 amino acids long. Here the CDR3 reads CASTSWGADEQFF. The DNA of the CDR3 is TGTGCCAGCACTTCCTGGGGGGCCGATGAGCAGTTCTTC.

The J gene is TRBJ1-5, the V gene TRBV29-1; D not resolved. The CDR3 extends over 15 amino acids. Between the trimmed V and J ends, which lost 2 bases and 3 bases, there was a span of 14 bases. CDR1 and CDR2 from the germline V gene are SQVTM and ANQGSEA. The CDR3 DNA is TGCAGCGTTGAAAGGTCAGCAGATACCAATCAGCCCCAGCATTTT. As protein: CSVERSADTNQPQHF.

The chain uses TRBV7-9 and TRBJ2-5, with 10 bases that match TRBD1. The V gene's germline CDR1 is SEHNR and CDR2 FQNEAQ (reference sequence). The CDR3 has 15 amino acids. V shed 0 bases, J shed 7 bases, and the junction held 5 bases outside the gene matches. As DNA, the CDR3 is TGTGCCAGCAGCTTAGCGGGACAGGGGAGGGGGACCCAGTACTTC. It specifies CASSLAGQGRGTQYF.

The rearrangement uses TRBV7-2 and TRBJ2-3; 13 nucleotides align to TRBD2. Per germline, CDR1 SGHTA and CDR2 FQGNSA. The CDR3 runs to 17 residues. V was clipped by 8 bases and J by 4 bases; unmatched bases: 12. CDR3 DNA: TGTGCCAGCGGCCCAAGGACTAGCGGGAGTAGTGCAGATACGCAGTATTTT. Translation gives CASGPRTSGSSADTQYF.

This clonotype was seen more than once but under ten times. Possible read error: a much larger clone is one base away. This chain uses TRBV7-8 with TRBJ2-7; TRBD1 matches 10 bases. The CDR3 covers 14 residues. V lost 7 bases and J lost 9; bases outside the gene matches: 12. Germline CDR1 is SGHVS and CDR2 is FQNEAQ. The CDR3 is CASIPGTGDLGQYF. The CDR3 DNA is TGTGCCAGCATCCCCGGGACAGGGGATCTTGGGCAGTACTTC.

The gene calls are TRBV6-6 and TRBJ1-2; no reliable D call. V lost 0 bases and J 3 bases, leaving 17 bases between the germline ends. The CDR3 runs 17 residues. Looked up from germline, CDR1 is MNHNY and CDR2 is SVGAGI (reference sequence). The CDR3 here is CASSYSISRYLDYGYTF. The CDR3 nucleotides are TGTGCCAGCAGTTACTCGATATCTCGGTATCTGGACTATGGCTACACCTTC.

This clonotype was detected many times. This rearrangement joins TRBV19 to TRBJ2-5, with TRBD2 identical over 7 bases. V lost 1 base, J lost 2 bases, and 4 bases stayed unmatched. The CDR3 contains 15 residues. Germline CDR1 is LNHDA and CDR2 is SQIVND (reference sequence). The CDR3 loop is CASSIGVRGQETQYF. DNA of the CDR3: TGTGCCAGTAGTATAGGGGTGCGGGGGCAAGAGACCCAGTACTTC.

The V and J genes are TRBV7-2 and TRBJ1-5; TRBD1 is a possible D gene (5 bases). Trimming cost V 5 bases and J 4 bases, with 18 bases left between them. The CDR3 is made up of 16 amino acids. CDR1 and CDR2 (germline): SGHTA, FQGNSA. In DNA, the CDR3 is TGTGCCAGCAGCCCCGCGCAAGATTGGGGGAATCAGCCCCAGCATTTT. Translation gives CASSPAQDWGNQPQHF.

As for this clonotype: Given a much more abundant clone one base away, this may be a read error. The DNA of the CDR3 is TGTGCCGGCAGCCATGGGGGACAACTCTCTGGGGCCAACGTCCTGACTTTC. It specifies CAGSHGGQLSGANVLTF. This rearrangement joins TRBV14 to TRBJ2-6, with TRBD1 as a possible D gene (6 bases). There are 17 residues in the CDR3. Germline V gene data show CDR1 as SGHDN and CDR2 as FVKESK.

This clonotype showed up just a few times. The rearrangement uses TRBV24-1 and TRBJ1-2, with TRBD1 matching over 7 bases. Germline loops: CDR1 KGHDR, CDR2 SFDVKD. J was trimmed by 1 base and V by 4 bases; bases with no gene match: 2. The CDR3 is 14 amino acids. CDR3: CATSETGRNYGYTF. Here the CDR3 DNA reads TGTGCCACCAGTGAGACAGGGCGTAACTATGGCTACACCTTC.

A few counts support this clonotype. The V call is TRBV7-9, the J call TRBJ2-5; TRBD2 aligns across 14 bases. The CDR3 has 20 residues. With 4 bases clipped from V and 1 base from J, the junction kept 14 bases outside the gene matches. Germline CDR1 reads SEHNR; CDR2 reads FQNEAQ (reference sequence). The CDR3 here is CASSSPLGLAGVSSQETQYF. Here the CDR3 DNA reads TGTGCCAGCAGCTCTCCATTGGGACTAGCGGGAGTTTCTAGCCAAGAGACCCAGTACTTC.

The J gene is TRBJ1-1, the V gene TRBV6-1; D unclear. The ends were cut back, 6 bases at V and 8 bases at J, with 16 bases in the middle. The CDR3 length is 13 residues. Germline assignment: CDR1 MNHNS and CDR2 SASEGT. CDR3 sequence (DNA): TGTGCCAGCAGCCCACGCGACGGAAGAGAAGCTTTCTTT. Protein product: CASSPRDGREAFF.

The chain uses TRBV19 and TRBJ2-7; D possibly corresponds to TRBD1 (5 bases). The V gene lost 5 bases and the J gene lost 0 bases, with 11 bases spanning the gap. This CDR3 spans 14 amino acids. From germline, CDR1 is LNHDA and CDR2 SQIVND (reference sequence). The CDR3 DNA follows: TGTGCCAGTAGTGCGGACACCTTCTCCTACGAGCAGTACTTC. It encodes CASSADTFSYEQYF.

Ten or more counts support this clonotype. V usage is TRBV24-1 and J usage is TRBJ2-5; D unclear. V lost 2 bases, J lost 5 bases, and 14 bases lay in between. This CDR3 has 15 residues. Germline assignment: CDR1 KGHDR and CDR2 SFDVKD. The CDR3 is CATSDWKSDHETQYF. The CDR3 region has the DNA TGTGCCACCAGTGATTGGAAGTCAGATCACGAGACCCAGTACTTC.

The sample holds many counts of this clonotype. The gene calls are TRBV20-1 and TRBJ1-4, with D tentatively TRBD1 (5 bases). From germline, CDR1 is DFQATT and CDR2 SNEGSKA (reference sequence). CDR3 length equals 13 residues. Trimming pared 4 bases from V and 6 bases from J, leaving 12 bases between. The CDR3 DNA reads TGCAGTGCTATGAGCAGGGCAGATGAAAAACTGTTTTTT. Encoded protein: CSAMSRADEKLFF.

This clonotype was recorded a few times. This chain connects TRBV7-9 to TRBJ1-6, with D tentatively TRBD1 (6 bases). V was cut by 5 bases and J by 8 bases, with 10 bases left in between. The V gene's germline CDR1 is SEHNR and CDR2 FQNEAQ (reference sequence). CDR3 length: 13 amino acids. CDR3: CASSPDRYSPLHF. The CDR3 region has the DNA TGTGCCAGCAGCCCCGACAGGTATTCACCCCTCCACTTT.

To note about this clonotype: In this CDR3 the conserved last residue, phenylalanine or tryptophan, is missing, so a read error is likely. Because the CDR3's place on the DNA is in doubt, the DNA is left out and the CDR3 is given as listed by TCRdb. The V and J genes are TRBV10-3 and TRBJ1-6. Germline assignment: CDR1 ENHRY and CDR2 SYGVKD. The CDR3 region is 14 residues in length, termini included. CDR3 loop: CAISGGLYNSPRPR.

As DNA, the CDR3 is TGTGCCAGCAGGAAAGAAGCGGGAGCGGTCTACAATGAGCAGTTCTTC. Protein sequence: CASRKEAGAVYNEQFF. V and J are TRBV12-3 or TRBV12-4 and TRBJ2-1; 8 bases align to TRBD2. The junction had 10 bases not matched to a gene; V was cut back by 6 bases and J by 3 bases. This CDR3 has 16 amino acids.

In regard to this clonotype: A much larger clone differs from this one at a single base, so this may be a read error. The rearrangement joins TRBV19 to TRBJ2-6; TRBD1 or TRBD2 may be the D gene (5 bases each). V lost 3 bases and J 1 base, leaving 13 bases between the germline ends. The germline CDR1 and CDR2 sequences are LNHDA and SQIVND (reference sequence). This CDR3 contains 17 residues. Here the CDR3 reads CASSIWGIGSGANVLTF. The CDR3 region has the DNA TGTGCCAGTAGTATCTGGGGGATAGGATCTGGGGCCAACGTCCTGACTTTC. Drawing the rest from reference TRBV19 and TRBJ2-6, the complete variable domain is DGGITQSPKYLFRKEGQNVTLSCEQNLNHDAMYWYRQDPGQGLRLIYYSQIVNDFQKGDIAEGYSVSREKKESFPLTVTSAQKNPTAFYLCASSIWGIGSGANVLTFGAGSRLTVL.

This clonotype was seen at least ten times. The chain is built from TRBV19 and TRBJ2-2, with 7 bases fitting TRBD1. CDR1 is LNHDA, CDR2 SQIVND, per germline (reference sequence). This CDR3 has 16 amino acids. Trimming cost V 6 bases and J 3 bases; bases outside gene matches: 10. The CDR3 region is CASRMTGLADTGELFF. As DNA, the CDR3 is TGTGCCAGTAGAATGACAGGGCTGGCGGACACCGGGGAGCTGTTTTTT.

This clonotype has at least ten counts. This chain connects TRBV7-9 to TRBJ1-2, with D tentatively TRBD1 (6 bases). Between the trimmed V and J ends, which lost 2 bases and 6 bases, there was a span of 13 bases. The CDR3 is made up of 14 amino acids. From germline, CDR1 is SEHNR and CDR2 FQNEAQ (reference sequence). The CDR3 loop is CASSLLGGVDGYTF. CDR3 DNA sequence: TGTGCCAGCAGCTTACTAGGGGGAGTTGATGGCTACACCTTC. Full variable domain (remainder filled in from reference TRBV7-9 and TRBJ1-2): DTGVSQNPRHKITKRGQNVTFRCDPISEHNRLYWYRQTLGQGPEFLTYFQNEAQLEKSRLLSDRFSAERPKGSFSTLEIQRTEQGDSAMYLCASSLLGGVDGYTFGSGTRLTVV.

This clonotype occurred a few times. V usage is TRBV12-5 and J usage is TRBJ1-2; D remains unclear. This CDR3 is 13 amino acids long. Germline assignment: CDR1 LGHNT and CDR2 FRNRAP. Trimming removed 5 bases at V and 7 bases at J, with 14 bases between. The CDR3 nucleotides read TGTGCTAGTGGTCTCCCCTCTCGCTCTGGCTACACCTTC. This gives the protein CASGLPSRSGYTF.

This clonotype was observed many times. This chain uses TRBV4-3 with TRBJ2-5; D tentatively reads TRBD1 or TRBD2 (6 bases each). Germline V gene data show CDR1 as LGHNA and CDR2 as YSLEER. V gave up 0 bases and J gave up 6 bases, with 8 bases separating them. This CDR3 contains 13 residues. The CDR3 bases are TGCGCCAGCAGCCAAGATCGGGGGCAGACCCAGTACTTC. Amino acids: CASSQDRGQTQYF.

This clonotype has a count of ten or more. The V call is TRBV7-2, the J call TRBJ2-5, with D hard to call. With 3 bases removed from V and 8 bases from J, the gap between germline ends came to 10 bases. Germline V gene lookup returns CDR1 SGHTA and CDR2 FQGNSA. CDR3 length: 12 residues. This CDR3 reads CASSFVEVTQYF. The CDR3 DNA sequence: TGTGCCAGCAGCTTTGTAGAAGTTACCCAGTACTTC.

The chain has TRBV20-1 and TRBJ1-2, with TRBD1 identical over 9 bases. Trimming removed 6 bases from V and 8 bases from J; junction bases left unmatched: 7. Germline CDR1 reads DFQATT; CDR2 reads SNEGSKA (reference sequence). The CDR3 has 12 residues. The CDR3 here is CSALQGAAGYTF. The CDR3 coding sequence is TGCAGTGCGCTACAGGGGGCAGCAGGCTACACCTTC.

The V call is TRBV10-3, the J call TRBJ2-7, with 7 bases identical to TRBD1. The CDR3 sequence is 14 residues long. V was clipped by 5 bases and J by 4 bases; unmatched bases: 8. The germline V gene encodes CDR1 ENHRY and CDR2 SYGVKD. The CDR3 spells CAISITGERYEQYF. The CDR3 coding sequence is TGTGCCATCAGTATTACAGGGGAGAGGTACGAGCAGTACTTC.

Ten or more counts support this clonotype. The chain links TRBV7-8 to TRBJ2-7, with 9 bases aligning to TRBD2. The V gene end was trimmed by 6 bases and the J gene end by 5 bases; junction bases not matched to a gene: 14. Germline CDR1 reads SGHVS; CDR2 reads FQNEAQ. The CDR3 extends over 16 amino acids. CDR3 nucleotide sequence: TGTGCCAGCAGTCAACTATCTAGCGGGACGATGAACGAGCAGTACTTC. It is translated as CASSQLSSGTMNEQYF.

V usage is TRBV2 and J usage is TRBJ2-7; D unresolved. Matching the DNA end better, TRBJ2-1 makes the J call doubtful. This CDR3 contains 11 residues. The germline gives CDR1 SNHLY, CDR2 FYNNEI. This CDR3 reads CASGLNNEQFF. Written as DNA, the CDR3 is TGTGCCAGCGGCCTGAACAATGAGCAGTTCTTC.